This T cell receptor beta chain was found in a study of early T cells in non-severe SARS-CoV-2 infection. About the study: Chains stayed unpaired after sequencing of bulk RNA from unsorted whole blood. The study, taken as a whole, reports: Using VDJdb, the matching emphasized anti-spike CD8 responses while missing private and CD4 specificities.

Germline V gene sequence: CDR1 KGHDR, CDR2 SFDVKD. With V trimmed by 4 bases and J by 5 bases, 8 bases remained unmatched. This CDR3 contains 15 residues. The sample holds many counts of this clonotype. Its antigen is still unknown. Researchers attached unique molecular identifiers to individual cDNA molecules. One entry per CDR3 protein, called by TCRdb with MiXCR from the 5' RACE reads. The data hold fewer than 40,000 distinct CDR3 sequences, with approximately 5.2% observed a single time. This chain links TRBV24-1 with TRBJ2-7; 9 bases fit TRBD1. Sequenced sample: whole blood. This TCR was recovered from an adult who was a healthcare worker with PCR-confirmed SARS-CoV-2 infection or an uninfected control (not recorded which). This CDR3 reads CATSDPGQGWNEQYF. The DNA for the CDR3 is TGTGCCACCAGTGACCCGGGACAGGGATGGAACGAGCAGTACTTC.